What follows are 27 T cell receptor beta chains derived from one specimen sequenced in a study of response to subunit inactivated influenza vaccine. TCRdb called the RT-PCR reads again in MiXCR, with one record for every CDR3 protein. The table lists roughly 700,000 distinct CDR3 sequences, approximately 15% of them singletons. This specimen was PBMCs from blood, taken less than 15 days before vaccination. The receptors shown here come from a man in his fifties who received an inactivated influenza vaccine.

V usage is TRBV28 and J usage is TRBJ2-1; D possibly uses TRBD1 or TRBD2 (5 bases each). The ends were cut back, 6 bases at V and 1 base at J, with 13 bases in the middle. The CDR3 covers 15 residues. The V gene's germline CDR1 is MDHEN and CDR2 SYDVKM. The DNA of the CDR3 is TGTGCCAGCAGGTTCGGTGGGGGTTCCTACAATGAGCAGTTCTTC. It is translated as CASRFGGGSYNEQFF.

The gene calls are TRBV9 and TRBJ1-2, with 7 bases matching TRBD1. Germline V gene data show CDR1 as SGDLS and CDR2 as YYNGEE. The CDR3 is made up of 15 amino acids. The trim removed 3 bases at V and 2 bases at J, leaving 7 bases unmatched. This CDR3 is CASSGTDRSNYGYTF. The CDR3 region has the DNA TGTGCCAGCAGCGGGACGGACAGGAGCAACTATGGCTACACCTTC.

This clonotype was counted ten times or more. This chain connects TRBV2 to TRBJ2-3; D is uncertain. This CDR3 region has 15 residues. V lost 3 bases to trimming and J lost 2 bases, with 12 bases between them. The germline V gene encodes CDR1 SNHLY and CDR2 FYNNEI. For the CDR3, the DNA is TGTGCCAGCAGTGAGATACTTGAGCCCACAGATACGCAGTATTTT. Its translation is CASSEILEPTDTQYF.

V usage is TRBV19 and J usage is TRBJ1-2, with D possibly matching TRBD1 (5 bases). Germline values: CDR1 LNHDA, CDR2 SQIVND (reference sequence). CDR3 length equals 14 residues. V was clipped by 5 bases and J by 2 bases, with 12 bases between them. CDR3 sequence: CASSFGAYNYGYTF. CDR3 DNA: TGTGCCAGTAGTTTTGGGGCATACAACTATGGCTACACCTTC.

The chain recombines TRBV4-2 with TRBJ2-4; 14 bases agree with TRBD2. Germline V gene lookup returns CDR1 LGHNA and CDR2 YNFKEQ. V lost 0 bases and J lost 0; bases outside the gene matches: 7. The CDR3 has 20 amino acids. For the CDR3, the DNA is TGTGCCAGCAGCCAAGATTATTTGACTAGCGGGAGGGTAGCCAAAAACATTCAGTACTTC. Translated, it gives CASSQDYLTSGRVAKNIQYF.

V and J are TRBV7-9 and TRBJ2-4; a possible D gene is TRBD2 (6 bases). The CDR3 runs to 15 residues. V lost 5 bases to trimming and J lost 0 bases, with 11 bases between them. The germline V gene encodes CDR1 SEHNR and CDR2 FQNEAQ (reference sequence). CDR3 in DNA: TGTGCCAGCAGCGGAGGGTCCGTAGCCAAAAACATTCAGTACTTC. Encoded protein: CASSGGSVAKNIQYF.

The chain joins TRBV9 to TRBJ2-3, with D hard to call. In germline, CDR1 is SGDLS, CDR2 YYNGEE. The CDR3 length is 14 residues. Trimming took 0 bases from V and 4 from J, leaving 9 bases between them. CDR3 nucleotide sequence: TGTGCCAGCAGCGTAGCCAGCGCCGCAGATACGCAGTATTTT. Its protein product is CASSVASAADTQYF.

This clonotype came up a few times. The genes are TRBV20-1 and TRBJ2-7; 8 bases match TRBD2. CDR1 DFQATT and CDR2 SNEGSKA come from the germline V gene (reference sequence). The CDR3 loop spans 15 amino acids. Trimming cost V 2 bases and J 5 bases; bases outside gene matches: 11. The CDR3 nucleotides read TGCAGTGCTAGACGCTCACCGGGACTAGTCCACGAGCAGTACTTC. Translated: CSARRSPGLVHEQYF.

The CDR3 DNA sequence: TGTGCCAGCAGCGTATCCGGGACAGGGCCCCTCGAGCAGTACTTC. Amino acid sequence: CASSVSGTGPLEQYF. This chain connects TRBV7-3 to TRBJ2-7; 9 bases match TRBD1. CDR1 and CDR2 (germline): SGHTA, FQGTGA. The CDR3 runs to 15 residues. The ends lost 5 bases at V and 6 bases at J; junction bases unmatched: 11.

This clonotype was detected only a few times. The chain combines TRBV20-1 with TRBJ2-5; 9 nucleotides align to TRBD2. V shed 6 bases, J shed 2 bases, and the junction held 4 bases outside the gene matches. Germline values: CDR1 DFQATT, CDR2 SNEGSKA (reference sequence). The CDR3 has 13 residues. The CDR3 sequence is CSAPRGGQETQYF. Here the CDR3 DNA reads TGCAGTGCCCCGCGGGGGGGACAAGAGACCCAGTACTTC.

The rearrangement links TRBV2 to TRBJ2-7; tentative D call: TRBD2 (5 bases). V was pared by 4 bases and J by 3 bases, with 13 bases between. Germline loops: CDR1 SNHLY, CDR2 FYNNEI. This CDR3 region has 14 residues. The CDR3: CASSGGISYYEQYF. DNA of the CDR3: TGTGCCAGCAGTGGAGGGATCTCCTACTACGAGCAGTACTTC.

This clonotype was picked up a small number of times. The rearrangement links TRBV4-2 to TRBJ2-7; TRBD1 agrees at 9 bases. Germline CDR1 and CDR2: LGHNA and YNFKEQ. With V trimmed by 1 base and J by 1 base, 5 bases remained unmatched. This CDR3 has 16 amino acids. The DNA of the CDR3 is TGTGCCAGCAGCCAAGCTCTGGGACAGGGATCCTACGAGCAGTACTTC. Translated, it gives CASSQALGQGSYEQYF.

The genes are TRBV5-1 and TRBJ2-1; no definite D call. Trimming shortened V by 4 bases and J by 3 bases, and 11 bases separated the two germline ends. Germline values: CDR1 SGHRS, CDR2 YFSETQ. This CDR3 is built from 14 residues. This CDR3 reads CASSAPDGYNEQFF. CDR3 coding DNA: TGCGCCAGCAGCGCCCCGGACGGCTACAATGAGCAGTTCTTC. Complete variable domain (other parts from reference TRBV5-1 and TRBJ2-1): KAGVTQTPRYLIKTRGQQVTLSCSPISGHRSVSWYQQTPGQGLQFLFEYFSETQRNKGNFPGRFSGRQFSNSRSEMNVSTLELGDSALYLCASSAPDGYNEQFFGPGTRLTVL.

In this sample, this clonotype turned up a few times. The rearrangement links TRBV27 to TRBJ2-5; 9 positions agree with TRBD2. Germline lookup yields CDR1 MNHEY and CDR2 SMNVEV (reference sequence). V shed 7 bases, J shed 5 bases, and the junction held 11 bases outside the gene matches. The CDR3 sequence is 15 residues long. The CDR3 DNA reads TGTGCCAGCAAGAAAAGCGGGGGGCCCATGGAGACCCAGTACTTC. Protein sequence: CASKKSGGPMETQYF.

This chain connects TRBV2 to TRBJ2-5; no clear D. The germline V and J ends were trimmed by 7 bases and 3 bases, with 12 bases remaining between them. Germline lookup yields CDR1 SNHLY and CDR2 FYNNEI. There are 13 residues in the CDR3. CDR3 sequence (DNA): TGTGCCAGCAAGCAGTTCGAGAAAGAGACCCAGTACTTC. Translated: CASKQFEKETQYF.

This clonotype has a handful of counts. The chain couples TRBV18 to TRBJ2-7; a possible D gene is TRBD1 (6 bases). Germline V gene data show CDR1 as KGHSH and CDR2 as LQKENI. The V end lost 4 bases, the J end lost 2 bases, and 15 bases lay between the germline ends. The CDR3 runs 15 residues. CDR3 residues: CASSQPGHGTYEQYF. DNA of the CDR3: TGTGCCAGCTCACAGCCGGGACACGGTACCTACGAGCAGTACTTC.

This chain connects TRBV11-2 to TRBJ1-3; 11 nucleotides align to TRBD1. CDR3 length: 15 amino acids. Germline V gene sequence: CDR1 SGHAT, CDR2 FQNNGV. V trimming: 5 bases; J trimming: 5 bases; junction bases outside the gene matches: 5. The DNA for the CDR3 is TGTGCCAGCAGCGCCGGACAGGGGGCGCGAAACACCATATATTTT. This gives the protein CASSAGQGARNTIYF.

J is TRBJ2-7 and V is TRBV24-1, with D uncertain. This CDR3 spans 14 amino acids. Per the germline V gene, CDR1 is KGHDR and CDR2 is SFDVKD. Trimming shortened V by 10 bases and J by 2 bases, and 17 bases separated the two germline ends. The CDR3 loop is CATPTTVGAYEQYF. In DNA form, the CDR3 reads TGTGCCACTCCGACGACGGTGGGCGCCTACGAGCAGTACTTC.

There are a few counts of this clonotype. The chain couples TRBV20-1 to TRBJ2-7; D unresolved. Germline CDR1 is DFQATT and CDR2 is SNEGSKA (reference sequence). The CDR3 contains 14 residues. Trimming removed 3 bases from V and 3 bases from J, with 15 bases in between. Written as DNA, the CDR3 is TGCAGTGCTAGTTCCAGCCGGAACCTCTACGAGCAGTACTTC. Translated, it gives CSASSSRNLYEQYF.

This clonotype was counted between two and nine times. V usage is TRBV15 and J usage is TRBJ2-7; no clear D. V was cut by 1 base and J by 3 bases, with 7 bases left in between. The CDR3 totals 13 residues. CDR1 and CDR2 (germline): LNHNV, YYDKDF (reference sequence). The CDR3: CATSRGLDYEQYF. Written as DNA, the CDR3 is TGTGCCACCAGCAGAGGGCTCGACTACGAGCAGTACTTC.

V gene TRBV3-1 combines with J gene TRBJ2-7; D might be TRBD1 (6 bases). Deletions cut 4 bases from V and 2 bases from J, with 15 bases between. CDR1 is LGHDT and CDR2 is YNNKEL in the germline V gene (reference sequence). The CDR3 consists of 15 residues. The CDR3 nucleotides are TGTGCCAGCAGCCCCCGGACAGACATCCCCTACGAGCAGTACTTC. Translated, it gives CASSPRTDIPYEQYF.

This clonotype was seen a handful of times. The chain combines TRBV28 with TRBJ2-7; 10 bases map to TRBD2. With 8 bases clipped from V and 5 bases from J, the junction kept 18 bases outside the gene matches. Germline assignment: CDR1 MDHEN and CDR2 SYDVKM. There are 17 residues in the CDR3. CDR3 bases: TGTGCCAGCTTTACGACTAGCGGGTTTCTCTCCAGCCACGAGCAGTACTTC. As protein: CASFTTSGFLSSHEQYF.

This sequence joins TRBV4-3 and TRBJ1-2; 8 bases are a match to TRBD1. CDR3 size: 14 residues. With V trimmed by 3 bases and J by 7 bases, 7 bases remained unmatched. Germline loops: CDR1 LGHNA, CDR2 YSLEER. In nucleotides, the CDR3 is TGCGCCAGCAGCCAGGACAGGGCGTTCGGTGGCTACACCTTC. Translated, it gives CASSQDRAFGGYTF.

The CDR3 DNA follows: TGTGCCAGCAGACCCCCGGCCGGGACGCAGTATTTT. This codes for CASRPPAGTQYF. The chain uses TRBV12-3 or TRBV12-4 and TRBJ2-3; D call uncertain. The CDR3 is 12 amino acids. Trimming shortened V by 6 bases and J by 9 bases, and 13 bases separated the two germline ends.

The chain combines TRBV28 with TRBJ2-6, with D perhaps TRBD1 or TRBD2 (5 bases each). Trimming pared 6 bases from V and 1 base from J, leaving 10 bases between. Germline V CDR1 and CDR2: MDHEN, SYDVKM. The CDR3 spans 15 residues. The CDR3 DNA is TGTGCCAGCAGGGCAGGGAGATCTGGGGCCAACGTCCTGACTTTC. It specifies CASRAGRSGANVLTF.

This clonotype was detected only a few times. The J gene is TRBJ2-7, the V gene TRBV30, with no clear D. From germline, CDR1 is GTSNPN and CDR2 SVGIG (reference sequence). CDR3 length: 11 residues. V was clipped by 2 bases and J by 4 bases, with 6 bases between them. The CDR3: CAWSRRYEQYF. The CDR3, as DNA: TGTGCCTGGAGTCGGAGATACGAGCAGTACTTC.

This clonotype was observed a few times. V gene TRBV11-2 combines with J gene TRBJ2-5; TRBD1 agrees at 8 bases. The CDR3 consists of 17 residues. Germline loops: CDR1 SGHAT, CDR2 FQNNGV. With 0 bases clipped from V and 0 bases from J, the junction kept 6 bases outside the gene matches. The CDR3, as DNA: TGTGCCAGCAGCTTAGATGCGGGACAGGAGGACCAAGAGACCCAGTACTTC. Amino acids: CASSLDAGQEDQETQYF.